This passage covers 29 T cell receptor beta chains from one sample sequenced in a study of blood T cell repertoires in COVID-19. Some clones are missing from TCRdb's copy, which holds only in-frame ones; the method was immunoSEQ multiplex PCR. This table holds about 220,000 clones, more than 65% found once. The sequenced material came from peripheral blood. These receptors were obtained from a woman aged 30 to 39 who had recovered from COVID-19.

This chain links TRBV15 with TRBJ2-1; 8 bases align to TRBD2. The junction had 6 bases not matched to a gene; V was cut back by 5 bases and J by 6 bases. The CDR3 runs to 14 residues. Germline loops: CDR1 LNHNV, CDR2 YYDKDF (reference sequence). CDR3 in amino acids: CATSRGLDRNEQFF. The CDR3 DNA is TGTGCCACCAGCCGGGGACTAGATCGCAATGAGCAGTTCTTC.

The chain has TRBV6-6 and TRBJ2-5, with 10 bases fitting TRBD2. The CDR3 covers 15 residues. J was trimmed by 0 bases and V by 5 bases; bases with no gene match: 3. CDR1 is MNHNY and CDR2 is SVGAGI in the germline V gene (reference sequence). The CDR3 region has the DNA TGTGCCAGCAGTCCGGGACTAGCGTACCAAGAGACCCAGTACTTC. It encodes CASSPGLAYQETQYF.

The CDR3 reads CASSWGVSNTGELFF. The CDR3 bases are TGTGCCAGCAGCTGGGGGGTTTCGAACACCGGGGAGCTGTTTTTT. The chain employs TRBV7-3 and TRBJ2-2; D is possibly TRBD2 (6 bases). Trimming cost V 4 bases and J 0 bases, with 9 bases left between them. Germline-derived CDR1 and CDR2 are SGHTA and FQGTGA. This CDR3 has 15 amino acids.

This chain connects TRBV5-1 to TRBJ2-5, with 8 bases matching TRBD2. Unmatched junction bases numbered 6, after V lost 0 bases and J lost 5 bases. Germline V lookup: CDR1 SGHRS, CDR2 YFSETQ. The CDR3 totals 15 residues. This CDR3 is CASSLAPGGRETQYF. The CDR3 region has the DNA TGCGCCAGCAGCTTGGCCCCGGGAGGGAGGGAGACCCAGTACTTC. Full variable domain (missing parts from reference TRBV5-1 and TRBJ2-5): KAGVTQTPRYLIKTRGQQVTLSCSPISGHRSVSWYQQTPGQGLQFLFEYFSETQRNKGNFPGRFSGRQFSNSRSEMNVSTLELGDSALYLCASSLAPGGRETQYFGPGTRLLVL.

The chain combines TRBV11-2 with TRBJ2-2; TRBD1 is a possible D gene (6 bases). CDR1 and CDR2 from the germline V gene are SGHAT and FQNNGV. This CDR3 is built from 15 residues. Deletions cut 4 bases from V and 5 bases from J, with 14 bases between. CDR3 sequence (DNA): TGTGCCAGCAGCTCCCAGGACAGATATACCGGGGAGCTGTTTTTT. Translating gives CASSSQDRYTGELFF. Drawing the rest from reference TRBV11-2 and TRBJ2-2, the complete variable domain is EAGVAQSPRYKIIEKRQSVAFWCNPISGHATLYWYQQILGQGPKLLIQFQNNGVVDDSQLPKDRFSAERLKGVDSTLKIQPAKLEDSAVYLCASSSQDRYTGELFFGEGSRLTVL.

The chain recombines TRBV24-1 with TRBJ1-4; 9 nucleotides align to TRBD1. Germline CDR1 KGHDR, CDR2 SFDVKD. This CDR3 is 16 amino acids long. V shed 3 bases and J 3 bases; nucleotides not matched to a gene: 4. Here the CDR3 reads CATSDPRQGANEKLFF. In DNA, the CDR3 is TGTGCCACCAGTGATCCTCGACAGGGGGCTAATGAAAAACTGTTTTTT.

The chain uses TRBV28 and TRBJ1-2; D unclear. CDR1 MDHEN and CDR2 SYDVKM come from the germline V gene. The length of the CDR3 is 11 residues. V gave up 4 bases and J gave up 6 bases, with 6 bases separating them. The CDR3 sequence: CASSYIDGYTF. The CDR3 region has the DNA TGTGCCAGCAGTTATATCGATGGCTACACCTTC.

The chain is built from TRBV7-2 and TRBJ2-2; tentative D call: TRBD2 (5 bases). Germline assignment: CDR1 SGHTA and CDR2 FQGNSA. Trimming cost V 1 base and J 6 bases, with 15 bases left between them. The CDR3 consists of 16 residues. DNA for the CDR3: TGTGCCAGCAGCTTAGGTCGTAGGATGAGGGCCGGGGAGCTGTTTTTT. Amino acid sequence: CASSLGRRMRAGELFF.

The CDR3 sequence: CASRPSGRETQYF. The CDR3, as DNA: TGTGCCAGCAGGCCCAGCGGGAGGGAGACCCAGTACTTC. V gene TRBV6-5 combines with J gene TRBJ2-5, with 9 positions matching TRBD2. Looked up from germline, CDR1 is MNHEY and CDR2 is SVGAGI. V gave up 6 bases and J gave up 5 bases; unmatched junction bases: 4. This CDR3 comprises 13 residues.

J is TRBJ1-4 and V is TRBV6-1; possible D gene TRBD1, 6 bases. Germline CDR1 and CDR2: MNHNS and SASEGT. The CDR3 is made up of 14 amino acids. V lost 1 base and J lost 4, with 7 bases in between. Here the CDR3 reads CASSEGTDNEKLFF. In DNA form, the CDR3 reads TGTGCCAGCAGTGAAGGGACAGATAATGAAAAACTGTTTTTT.

V usage is TRBV10-3 and J usage is TRBJ2-3; 8 bases line up with TRBD1. CDR1 and CDR2 from the germline V gene are ENHRY and SYGVKD. V lost 4 bases, J lost 0 bases, and 18 bases stayed unmatched. This CDR3 has 20 residues. The CDR3 DNA is TGTGCCATCAGTGGCCCGATAGGGCGACAGGGGAGGACTAGCACAGATACGCAGTATTTT. Protein product: CAISGPIGRQGRTSTDTQYF.

This clone was seen only once. The V call is TRBV6-5, the J call TRBJ1-1; D is undetermined. Trimming left V 2 bases short and J 1 base short, with 11 bases between. Looked up from germline, CDR1 is MNHEY and CDR2 is SVGAGI. CDR3 length: 15 residues. As DNA, the CDR3 is TGTGCCAGCAGTTACGTCCCCAGAGGGAACACTGAAGCTTTCTTT. Encoded protein: CASSYVPRGNTEAFF.

The V and J genes are TRBV6-6 and TRBJ1-5; D ambiguous. The CDR3 runs 12 residues. Germline CDR1 reads MNHNY; CDR2 reads SVGAGI (reference sequence). The V end lost 2 bases, the J end lost 5 bases, and 4 bases lay between the germline ends. CDR3 protein: CASSYPYQPQHF. The CDR3 nucleotides read TGTGCCAGCAGTTACCCTTATCAGCCCCAGCATTTT.

V gene TRBV29-1 combines with J gene TRBJ2-7, with 9 positions matching TRBD1. J gave up 6 bases and V 6 bases, and 9 bases lay outside the gene matches. The CDR3 contains 13 residues. Per germline, CDR1 SQVTM and CDR2 ANQGSEA. CDR3 sequence: CSVTAGTGSEQYF. CDR3 in DNA: TGCAGCGTCACCGCCGGGACAGGGAGCGAGCAGTACTTC.

This chain connects TRBV24-1 to TRBJ1-2; maybe TRBD1 (6 bases). This CDR3 spans 13 amino acids. CDR1 is KGHDR and CDR2 is SFDVKD in the germline V gene. The V end lost 5 bases, the J end lost 8 bases, and 14 bases lay between the germline ends. CDR3 sequence reads: CATSVRGSLGYTF. CDR3 sequence (DNA): TGTGCCACCAGTGTCAGGGGCTCCCTCGGCTACACCTTC.

This clone was recorded once. The CDR3 DNA is TGTGCCAGCAGTTTAAGGGGGTGGTCCACAGAGACCCAGTACTTC. Translation gives CASSLRGWSTETQYF. The chain recombines TRBV27 with TRBJ2-5, with D possibly matching TRBD1 (6 bases). This CDR3 has 15 amino acids. The germline V gene encodes CDR1 MNHEY and CDR2 SMNVEV (reference sequence). V lost 2 bases, J lost 4 bases, and 14 bases lay in between.

The gene calls are TRBV7-6 and TRBJ2-3; possibly TRBD2 for D (7 bases). Germline-derived CDR1 and CDR2 are SGHVS and FNYEAQ. This CDR3 has 15 residues. Trimming left V 1 base short and J 3 bases short, with 11 bases between. The CDR3 sequence is CASSLEGGGTDTQYF. CDR3 nucleotide sequence: TGTGCCAGCAGCTTAGAAGGGGGAGGGACAGATACGCAGTATTTT.

The CDR3 DNA reads TGTGCCAGCAGCCAAGCCGGGGACAGGGGGGCCTACGAGCAGTACTTC. As protein: CASSQAGDRGAYEQYF. This chain uses TRBV3-1 (or the pseudogene TRBV3-2) with TRBJ2-7; TRBD1 matches 11 bases. This CDR3 contains 16 residues. The V gene's germline CDR1 is LGHDT and CDR2 YNNKEL (reference sequence). V dropped 1 base and J dropped 2; count of bases not matched to a gene: 4.

The CDR3 DNA follows: TGTGCCAGCAGTCTCGGGGGGGTTCCCGAGACCCAGTACTTC. Encoded protein: CASSLGGVPETQYF. The chain links TRBV9 to TRBJ2-5; 8 nucleotides line up with TRBD2. CDR3 size: 14 residues. Germline V gene data show CDR1 as SGDLS and CDR2 as YYNGEE. Trimming took 5 bases from V and 5 from J; bases not matched to a gene: 8.

The chain links TRBV5-1 to TRBJ2-7; 9 bases line up with TRBD1. The CDR3 contains 15 residues. The germline gives CDR1 SGHRS, CDR2 YFSETQ. After removal of 0 bases from V and 3 bases from J, the junction contained 4 bases not matched to a gene. CDR3 DNA sequence: TGCGCCAGCAGCTTGGTTGGGACAGGGAGCTACGAGCAGTACTTC. It encodes CASSLVGTGSYEQYF.

The chain recombines TRBV9 with TRBJ2-1; the match to TRBD2 covers 14 bases. The CDR3 loop spans 18 amino acids. The germline CDR1 and CDR2 sequences are SGDLS and YYNGEE. After removal of 2 bases from V and 7 bases from J, the junction contained 11 bases not matched to a gene. The CDR3 DNA reads as TGTGCCAGCAGCGTGCCCGGACTAGCGGGGGGCTTGAAAAATGAGCAGTTCTTC. Encoded protein: CASSVPGLAGGLKNEQFF.

This chain connects TRBV19 to TRBJ2-2; D ambiguous. V gave up 0 bases and J gave up 5 bases, with 13 bases separating them. Germline loops: CDR1 LNHDA, CDR2 SQIVND (reference sequence). The CDR3 is made up of 16 amino acids. CDR3 nucleotide sequence: TGTGCCAGTAGTATAGATCCCCTTTCAGGTACCGGGGAGCTGTTTTTT. Its protein is CASSIDPLSGTGELFF.

This chain uses TRBV28 with TRBJ2-5; maybe TRBD1 (6 bases). CDR1 MDHEN and CDR2 SYDVKM come from the germline V gene. The CDR3 runs to 13 residues. Trimming pared 6 bases from V and 5 bases from J, leaving 13 bases between. CDR3 DNA: TGTGCCAGCAGACGGGACATGGTTGAGACCCAGTACTTC. Protein product: CASRRDMVETQYF.

The rearrangement links TRBV28 to TRBJ2-7, with a possible D match to TRBD2 (7 bases). This CDR3 comprises 14 residues. With 7 bases removed from V and 3 bases from J, the gap between germline ends came to 16 bases. From germline, CDR1 is MDHEN and CDR2 SYDVKM. CDR3 in amino acids: CASTWLGGGYEQYF. As DNA, the CDR3 is TGTGCCAGCACCTGGTTAGGGGGGGGCTACGAGCAGTACTTC.

V is TRBV13 and J is TRBJ2-3; 7 bases map to TRBD1. This CDR3 is 16 amino acids long. V gave up 5 bases and J gave up 0 bases; unmatched junction bases: 8. CDR1 PRHDT and CDR2 FYEKMQ come from the germline V gene (reference sequence). For the CDR3, the DNA is TGTGCCAGCAGCCCCCCCGGGACAGAGAGCACAGATACGCAGTATTTT. Its protein product is CASSPPGTESTDTQYF.

The CDR3 spells CASSWGGTGAYEQYF. The CDR3 bases are TGTGCCAGCAGCTGGGGGGGGACAGGGGCCTACGAGCAGTACTTC. The chain joins TRBV7-2 to TRBJ2-7, with 10 bases lining up with TRBD1. Germline CDR1 and CDR2: SGHTA and FQGNSA. The ends lost 4 bases at V and 2 bases at J; junction bases unmatched: 5. The CDR3 has 15 amino acids.

This chain joins TRBV5-1 and TRBJ1-4; D is undetermined. Germline V gene sequence: CDR1 SGHRS, CDR2 YFSETQ. This CDR3 contains 14 residues. The V gene lost 1 base and the J gene lost 6 bases, with 10 bases spanning the gap. The CDR3, as DNA: TGCGCCAGCAGCTTGCAAGCACGGGATGAAAAACTGTTTTTT. Amino acid sequence: CASSLQARDEKLFF.

This chain links TRBV27 with TRBJ2-5; 9 positions agree with TRBD2. Germline values: CDR1 MNHEY, CDR2 SMNVEV (reference sequence). Trimming cost V 7 bases and J 2 bases; bases outside gene matches: 5. The CDR3 is 14 amino acids. The CDR3, as DNA: TGTGCCAGCAATCCTAGCGGGGATCAAGAGACCCAGTACTTC. Amino acid sequence: CASNPSGDQETQYF.

A remark on this clone: The junction differs from germline at one of its ends, possibly a read error. The chain uses TRBV2 and TRBJ2-1; D is possibly TRBD2 (5 bases). Germline values: CDR1 SNHLY, CDR2 FYNNEI. The CDR3 totals 11 residues. CDR3 protein: CASSDGVVGLF. CDR3 nucleotides: TGTGCCAGCAGTGACGGGGTAGTTGGGCTCTTC.